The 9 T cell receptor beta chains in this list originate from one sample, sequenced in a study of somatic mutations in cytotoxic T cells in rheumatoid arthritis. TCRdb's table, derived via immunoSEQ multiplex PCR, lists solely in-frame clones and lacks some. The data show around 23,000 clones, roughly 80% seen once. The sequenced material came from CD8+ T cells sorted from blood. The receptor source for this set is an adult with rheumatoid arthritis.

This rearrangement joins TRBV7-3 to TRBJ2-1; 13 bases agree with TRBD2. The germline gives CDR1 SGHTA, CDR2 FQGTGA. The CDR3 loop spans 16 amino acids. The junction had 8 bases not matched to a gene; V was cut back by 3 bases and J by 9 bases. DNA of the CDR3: TGTGCCAGCAGCTTTGGGACTAGCGGGGTTGAGGGTGAGCAGTTCTTC. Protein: CASSFGTSGVEGEQFF.

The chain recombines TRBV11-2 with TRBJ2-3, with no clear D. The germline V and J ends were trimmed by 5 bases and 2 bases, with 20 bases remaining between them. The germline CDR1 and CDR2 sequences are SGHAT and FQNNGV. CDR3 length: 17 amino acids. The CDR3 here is CASSPPYPPRTTDTQYF. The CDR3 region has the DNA TGTGCCAGCAGCCCTCCCTATCCCCCGCGGACCACAGATACGCAGTATTTT.

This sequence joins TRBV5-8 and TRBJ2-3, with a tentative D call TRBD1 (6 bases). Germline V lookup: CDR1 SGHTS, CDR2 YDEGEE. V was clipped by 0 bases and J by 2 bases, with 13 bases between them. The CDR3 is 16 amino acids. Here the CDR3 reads CASSLVVGAPTDTQYF. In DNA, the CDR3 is TGTGCCAGCAGCTTGGTGGTGGGGGCTCCCACAGATACGCAGTATTTT.

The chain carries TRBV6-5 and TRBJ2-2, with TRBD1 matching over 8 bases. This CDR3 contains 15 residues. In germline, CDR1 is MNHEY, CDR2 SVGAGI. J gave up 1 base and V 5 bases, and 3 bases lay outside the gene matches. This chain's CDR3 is CASSPGTGNTGELFF. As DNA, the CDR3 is TGTGCCAGCAGTCCCGGGACAGGGAACACCGGGGAGCTGTTTTTT.

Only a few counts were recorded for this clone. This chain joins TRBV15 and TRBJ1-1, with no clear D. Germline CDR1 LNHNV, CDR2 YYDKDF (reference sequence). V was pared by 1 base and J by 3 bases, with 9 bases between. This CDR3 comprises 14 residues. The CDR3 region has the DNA TGTGCCACCAGCAGAGGACAAACCTACACTGAAGCTTTCTTT. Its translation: CATSRGQTYTEAFF.

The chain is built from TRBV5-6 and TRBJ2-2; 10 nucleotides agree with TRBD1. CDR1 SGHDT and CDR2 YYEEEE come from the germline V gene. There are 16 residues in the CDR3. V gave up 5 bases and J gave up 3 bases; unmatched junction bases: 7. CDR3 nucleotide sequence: TGTGCCAGCAGTTTAGACAGGGGGCGGGACACCGGGGAGCTGTTTTTT. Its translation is CASSLDRGRDTGELFF.

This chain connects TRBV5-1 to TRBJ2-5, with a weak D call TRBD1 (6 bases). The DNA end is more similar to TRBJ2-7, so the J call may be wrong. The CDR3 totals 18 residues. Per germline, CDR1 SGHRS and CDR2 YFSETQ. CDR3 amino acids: CASSLGGQGWAITYEQYF. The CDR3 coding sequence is TGCGCCAGCAGCTTGGGAGGCCAGGGGTGGGCGATAACCTACGAGCAGTACTTC.

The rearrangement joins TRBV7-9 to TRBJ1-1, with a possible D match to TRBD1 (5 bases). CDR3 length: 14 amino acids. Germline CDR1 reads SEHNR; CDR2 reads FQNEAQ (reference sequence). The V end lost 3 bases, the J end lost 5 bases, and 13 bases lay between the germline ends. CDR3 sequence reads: CASSFLEGRTEAFF. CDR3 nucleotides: TGTGCCAGCAGCTTCCTTGAGGGGCGAACTGAAGCTTTCTTT.

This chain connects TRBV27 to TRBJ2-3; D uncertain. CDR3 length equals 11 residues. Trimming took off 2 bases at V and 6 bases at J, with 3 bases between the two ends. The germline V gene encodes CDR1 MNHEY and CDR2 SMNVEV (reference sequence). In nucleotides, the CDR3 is TGTGCCAGCAGTTTAGGTGATACGCAGTATTTT. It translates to CASSLGDTQYF.